A selection of T cell receptor beta chains follows, all from one sample in a study of shared clonotypes between healthy human individuals. Measured with immunoSEQ multiplex PCR; TCRdb has only the in-frame clones, and not every one. The sample contains 2 million to 3 million clones, 90% to 95% of which appear only once. Material: naive CD4+ T cells from PBMCs. The receptors originated from a man in his late teens or twenties in good health. Some clones in this sample may be carry-over from other donors' samples. CDR3s include the opening cysteine and the closing phenylalanine or tryptophan. The D gene is left open where the match is weak. Where a row states a size, it is once, few, many or the class of an expanded clone; other rows omit it.

-	TRBV10-3	TRBD1	TRBJ1-3	TGTGCCATCAGTGGGACACCGGGACAGACCTCTGGAAACACCATATATTTT	CAISGTPGQTSGNTIYF
-	TRBV4-1	-	TRBJ1-2	TGCGCCAGCAGCCAAAGGGGAGGGCCGGGGGACTATGGCTACACCTTC	CASSQRGGPGDYGYTF
-	TRBV7-2	TRBD2	TRBJ2-1	TGTGCCAGCAGCCTGACGGTGAGTCGAGCGGGAGTTTACAATGAGCAGTTCTTC	CASSLTVSRAGVYNEQFF
-	TRBV5-1	-	TRBJ2-1	TGCGCCAGCAGCTTACTCCCCCCCCCAGCAAGCTCCTACAATGAGCAGTTCTTC	CASSLLPPPASSYNEQFF
-	TRBV5-1	TRBD1	TRBJ2-3	TGCGCCAGCAGCGACCCACAGGGGGCAACAGATACGCAGTATTTT	CASSDPQGATDTQYF
once	TRBV4-2	-	TRBJ1-2	TGTGCCAGCAGCCAGGACTCGGGCTCCTTCCCCCTGGGAGGCTATGGCTACACCTTC	CASSQDSGSFPLGGYGYTF
-	TRBV28	-	TRBJ1-1	TGTGTTGTCGGGCCGGAGGGGTTCGGGACTGAAGCTTTCTTT	CVVGPEGFGTEAFF
-	TRBV28	-	TRBJ2-1	TGTGCCAGCAGTTGGCCCCTCCGGGGTGAGCAGTTCTTC	CASSWPLRGEQFF
-	TRBV28	TRBD2	TRBJ2-7	TGTGCCAGCAGGGGACTAGCGACAAAATACGAGCAGTACTTC	CASRGLATKYEQYF
few	TRBV19	-	TRBJ1-3	TGTGCCAGTACAGGGGCTGGAAACACCATATATTTT	CASTGAGNTIYF
once	TRBV5-1	-	TRBJ2-2	TGCGCCAGCAGCTGGGTCGGACAGAGAAACACCGGGGAGCTGTTTTTT	CASSWVGQRNTGELFF
-	TRBV19	TRBD1	TRBJ1-1	TGTGCCAGTAGTGACAGGGGGTATAAGGTGAACACTGAAGCTTTCTTT	CASSDRGYKVNTEAFF
-	TRBV7-9	-	TRBJ2-7	TGTGCCAGCAGCTTAGCTGGCACAGTCGAGCAGTACTTC	CASSLAGTVEQYF
-	TRBV27	-	TRBJ2-1	TGTGCCAGCAGTTTCGGGCTCGCTCTCCTAAGCTCCTACAATGAGCAGTTCTTC	CASSFGLALLSSYNEQFF
once	TRBV6-6	TRBD1	TRBJ2-7	TGTGCCAGCAGTTACGGACAGGGAGCCTACGAGCAGTACTTC	CASSYGQGAYEQYF
-	TRBV5-1	-	TRBJ2-3	TGCGCCAGCAGCTTGAAAAGACCCGACACAGATACGCAGTATTTT	CASSLKRPDTDTQYF
-	TRBV2	-	TRBJ1-2	TGTGCCAGCGCCCTTACAGAGAACTATGGCTACACCTTC	CASALTENYGYTF
-	TRBV7-3	-	TRBJ2-3	TGTGCCAGCAGCTTGATAGGGATAAGCACAGATACGCAGTATTTT	CASSLIGISTDTQYF
once	TRBV7-2	-	TRBJ1-4	TGTGCCAGCAGCCACGGGGGGGCCGAAAAACTGTTTTTT	CASSHGGAEKLFF
-	TRBV5-4	TRBD2	TRBJ2-5	TGTGCCAGCAGCTTCCCGACTAGCCGGGAGACCCAGTACTTC	CASSFPTSRETQYF
-	TRBV28	-	TRBJ2-7	TGTGCCAGCAGTTTCGAGACTAAATACTACGAGCAGTACTTC	CASSFETKYYEQYF
-	TRBV6-6	-	TRBJ1-1	TGTGCCAGCAGTGCAGGGACCTCAGGGAGGACTGAAGCTTTCTTT	CASSAGTSGRTEAFF
-	TRBV11-2	-	TRBJ1-2	TGTGCCAGCAGCTCCCTGCGGGGCTACACCTTC	CASSSLRGYTF
-	TRBV5-5	-	TRBJ2-3	TGTGCCAGCAGCTTTTATCGGACTGATACGCAGTATTTT	CASSFYRTDTQYF
-	TRBV10-3	-	TRBJ1-2	TGTGCCATCAGGGGAAATCTGAACTATGGCTACACCTTC	CAIRGNLNYGYTF
-	TRBV1	-	TRBJ2-7	TGCACCAGCACCGCACTAGCGGGATCCCACGAGCAGTACTTC	CTSTALAGSHEQYF
-	TRBV27	-	TRBJ2-2	TGTGCCAGCAGTCAAATCCCTTCTCGTGGTACCGGGGAGCTGTTTTTT	CASSQIPSRGTGELFF
-	TRBV2	-	TRBJ1-2	TGTGCCAGCACTGTAGCTAACTATGGCTACACCTTC	CASTVANYGYTF
-	TRBV28	TRBD2	TRBJ2-1	TGTGCCAGCAGTCCGCTAGCGGGAGATGAGCAGTTCTTC	CASSPLAGDEQFF
-	TRBV28	-	TRBJ2-2	TGTGCCAGCAGTTTTCTGGGGGCTGGGGACGGCGGGGAGCTGTTTTTT	CASSFLGAGDGGELFF
-	TRBV18	-	TRBJ2-7	TGTGCCAGCTCAGGGGACCTCTACGAGCAGTACTTC	CASSGDLYEQYF
-	TRBV19	-	TRBJ2-3	TGTGCCAGTAGTAACCTGGGCGAAGGTCTAGATACGCAGTATTTT	CASSNLGEGLDTQYF
once	TRBV12-5	-	TRBJ2-1	TGTGCTAGTGGTTTCAGCCCGACTAGTTTCGGCAACAATGAGCAGTTCTTC	CASGFSPTSFGNNEQFF
-	TRBV7-2	-	TRBJ2-2	TGTGCCAGCAGCTCCCCCGGCAGGGATAACACCGGGGAGCTGTTTTTT	CASSSPGRDNTGELFF
-	TRBV5-4	TRBD1	TRBJ1-3	TGTGCCAGCAGCTCACGGACAGGGGGTGGAAACACCATATATTTT	CASSSRTGGGNTIYF
-	TRBV5-1	-	TRBJ1-1	TGCGCCAGCAGGCGAGGGAATTTACCGAACACTGAAGCTTTCTTT	CASRRGNLPNTEAFF
-	TRBV28	-	TRBJ2-7	TGTGCCAGCAGTTTACCATCCAGGGACTCCGACGAGCAGTACTTC	CASSLPSRDSDEQYF
-	TRBV11-2	-	TRBJ2-1	TGTGCCAGCGGCACTCGAGGAAACTACAATGAGCAGTTCTTC	CASGTRGNYNEQFF
-	TRBV5-1	TRBD2	TRBJ2-1	TGCGCCAGCACCGCGTTCGGACTAGCCTACAATGAGCAGTTCTTC	CASTAFGLAYNEQFF
few	TRBV7-2	TRBD2	TRBJ2-7	TGTGCCAGCAGCCTGGTCGGGACTAGCGGGAGCGAGCAGTACTTC	CASSLVGTSGSEQYF
-	TRBV18	-	TRBJ1-1	TGTGCCAGCTCAAGGACAGTGAACACTGAAGCTTTCTTT	CASSRTVNTEAFF
-	TRBV5-1	-	TRBJ2-5	TGCGCCAGCAGCGAACAGACAGTGGGAGGAGAGACCCAGTACTTC	CASSEQTVGGETQYF
-	TRBV4-3	TRBD2	TRBJ2-1	TGCGCCAGCAGCCAGTCCCTAGCGGGAGCTCTCCCGGATGAGCAGTTCTTC	CASSQSLAGALPDEQFF
-	TRBV9	-	TRBJ2-1	TGTGCCAGCAGCGCCAGCGGGACAGAAGCGTATGGCTACAATGAGCAGTTCTTC	CASSASGTEAYGYNEQFF
-	TRBV6-1	TRBD2	TRBJ2-7	TGTGCCAGCAGTGAACGTCTAGCGGGAGGCCCATACGAGCAGTACTTC	CASSERLAGGPYEQYF
-	TRBV14	TRBD1	TRBJ2-3	TGTGCCAGCAGCCAATTCACCGGGACAGGGGTTGCAGATACGCAGTATTTT	CASSQFTGTGVADTQYF
few	TRBV18	-	TRBJ1-1	TGTGCCAGCTCCAAGGACCTCACTGAAGCTTTCTTT	CASSKDLTEAFF
-	TRBV19	TRBD1	TRBJ1-5	TGTGCCAGTACCGCTTTGACAGGGCCTTACAATCAGCCCCAGCATTTT	CASTALTGPYNQPQHF
-	TRBV28	TRBD1	TRBJ1-4	TGTGCCAGCAGAGCATCCCAGGGGGCAGGGGAAAAACTGTTTTTT	CASRASQGAGEKLFF
-	TRBV4-3	-	TRBJ1-1	TGCGCCAGCAGCCAAGAGTCAGCGGGACCTTCGCGGACTGAAGCTTTCTTT	CASSQESAGPSRTEAFF
-	TRBV18	TRBD1	TRBJ1-2	TGTGCCAGCTCACTGACAGGGGACTATGGCTACACCTTC	CASSLTGDYGYTF
-	TRBV28	-	TRBJ2-2	TGTGCCAGCAGACTAACTCAGACCGGGGAGCTGTTTTTT	CASRLTQTGELFF
-	TRBV2	-	TRBJ1-5	TGTGCCAGCAGCTACCCAGAATCCGGCTTCCAGCCCCAGCATTTT	CASSYPESGFQPQHF
-	TRBV19	-	TRBJ1-1	TGTGCCACCTCGACAGTGGGGAACACTGAAGCTTTCTTT	CATSTVGNTEAFF
-	TRBV4-2	TRBD2	TRBJ2-7	TGTGCCAGCAGCCGATCACCGAGCCTCGGGCTAGCGGGAGACTACGAGCAGTACTTC	CASSRSPSLGLAGDYEQYF
-	TRBV5-6	-	TRBJ1-3	TGTGCCAGCAGCTTGAGAGGGAGCTCTGGAAACACCATATATTTT	CASSLRGSSGNTIYF
-	TRBV19	TRBD1	TRBJ2-2	TGTGCCAGTAAAGGGGCCAGGGGGCCGGGGACCGGGGAGCTGTTTTTT	CASKGARGPGTGELFF
-	TRBV11-2	TRBD1	TRBJ1-2	TGTGCCAGCAGTCTCGACAGGGGCTATGGCTACACCTTC	CASSLDRGYGYTF
once	TRBV10-3	-	TRBJ1-1	TGTGCCATCAGTTCGTATTCCGGGACCCAAAAGGGGGTGGGAGCTTTCTTT	CAISSYSGTQKGVGAFF